Listed here are 8 T cell receptor beta chains from one sample, sequenced in a study of immune evolution from preneoplasia to lung adenocarcinoma. Measured with immunoSEQ multiplex PCR; TCRdb has only the in-frame clones, and not every one. Counted here are roughly 4,000 clones, just over 85% occurring once; the ten biggest clones make up about 4.2%. The sample was FFPE minimally invasive lung adenocarcinoma tissue. All receptors come from a donor of 70 years or more with lung adenocarcinoma.

V and J are TRBV21-1 and TRBJ2-7; the table's D call of TRBD1 was not tested on the DNA. TRBV21-1 is tagged as a pseudogene. The CDR3 has 13 amino acids. The CDR3 DNA reads as TGTGCCAGCATACTTGACAGCCCCTACGAGCAGTACTTC. Amino acids: CASILDSPYEQYF.

The CDR3 here is CASSLTLTGPDTQYF. CDR3 DNA sequence: TGTGCCAGCAGCCTAACCTTGACAGGGCCAGATACGCAGTATTTT. The chain combines TRBV11-1 with TRBJ2-3, with 7 bases identical to TRBD1. This CDR3 contains 15 residues. Trimming removed 5 bases from V and 4 bases from J; junction bases left unmatched: 9. Per the germline V gene, CDR1 is SGHAT and CDR2 is FQDESV (reference sequence).

The J gene is TRBJ2-2, the V gene TRBV7-9; the match to TRBD2 covers 11 bases. The ends lost 5 bases at V and 7 bases at J; junction bases unmatched: 6. The length of the CDR3 is 15 residues. The germline V gene has CDR1 SEHNR and CDR2 FQNEAQ (reference sequence). The CDR3 DNA is TGTGCCAGCAGCATGACTAGCGGGAAAGACGGGGAGCTGTTTTTT. It specifies CASSMTSGKDGELFF.

This sequence joins TRBV11-2 and TRBJ1-3, with 8 bases aligning to TRBD1. The J segment lost 1 base and the V segment lost 1 base, leaving 3 bases of the junction unmatched. Germline V gene sequence: CDR1 SGHAT, CDR2 FQNNGV. The CDR3 runs to 16 residues. This CDR3 reads CASSLGGTGSGNTIYF. The CDR3 DNA is TGTGCCAGCAGCTTAGGAGGGACAGGATCTGGAAACACCATATATTTT.

In this sample, this clone turned up once. The genes are TRBV19 and TRBJ2-1; 9 positions match TRBD2. This CDR3 region has 15 residues. V shed 5 bases, J shed 0 bases, and the junction held 2 bases outside the gene matches. Germline V gene lookup returns CDR1 LNHDA and CDR2 SQIVND (reference sequence). The DNA for the CDR3 is TGTGCCAGTAGTGGACTAGCGAGCTCCTACAATGAGCAGTTCTTC. It specifies CASSGLASSYNEQFF.

This clone was found a few times. The CDR3 reads CAWSVRGATYNEQFF. CDR3 sequence (DNA): TGTGCCTGGAGTGTACGGGGGGCAACGTACAATGAGCAGTTCTTC. The chain employs TRBV30 and TRBJ2-1; TRBD2 is a possible D gene (7 bases). V gave up 0 bases and J gave up 4 bases, with 13 bases separating them. From germline, CDR1 is GTSNPN and CDR2 SVGIG (reference sequence). CDR3 length equals 15 residues.

The V and J genes are TRBV14 and TRBJ2-1; unclear D gene. The CDR3 has 9 amino acids. V gave up 10 bases and J gave up 10 bases, with 8 bases separating them. The V gene's germline CDR1 is SGHDN and CDR2 FVKESK. CDR3 nucleotides: TGTGCCACCCGTCGGGAGCAGTTCTTC. It is translated as CATRREQFF. The full variable domain, with the rest looked up from reference TRBV14 and TRBJ2-1, is EAGVTQFPSHSVIEKGQTVTLRCDPISGHDNLYWYRRVMGKEIKFLLHFVKESKQDESGMPNNRFLAERTGGTYSTLKVQPAELEDSGVYFCATRREQFFGPGTRLTVL.

The chain carries TRBV7-2 and TRBJ2-5, with a possible D match to TRBD1 (6 bases). The CDR3 length is 14 residues. Trimming stripped 2 bases from V and 5 bases from J, with 12 bases between. The germline V gene encodes CDR1 SGHTA and CDR2 FQGNSA. The chain's CDR3 is CASSLQGLEETQYF. CDR3 bases: TGTGCCAGCAGCTTACAGGGGTTGGAGGAGACCCAGTACTTC.